A single sample is the source of the 32 T cell receptor beta chains below, sequenced in a study of T cell repertoires in cytomegalovirus infection. Which antigens these TCRs recognize remains unknown. Each CDR3 protein gets one entry after TCRdb re-called the reads with MiXCR. The sample has 650,000 to 850,000 distinct CDR3 sequences; 25% to 30% are singletons. Material: cultured CD8+ T cells from PBMCs, obtained from culture after CMV antigen stimulation. These receptors all stem from a human donor in good health (CMV status not recorded). Some clones in this sample may be carry-over from other donors' samples.

CDR3: CASSGKRSSYNSPLHF. The CDR3 DNA is TGTGCCAGCAGTGGGAAAAGGAGCTCCTATAATTCACCCCTCCACTTT. This rearrangement joins TRBV2 to TRBJ1-6; D not certain. Germline V gene lookup returns CDR1 SNHLY and CDR2 FYNNEI. The CDR3 length is 16 residues. The V gene lost 4 bases and the J gene lost 0 bases, with 10 bases spanning the gap.

The sample holds a few counts of this clonotype. A read error may produce the germline difference seen at one junction end. The chain couples TRBV11-3 to TRBJ1-1; perhaps TRBD1 as D (5 bases). Germline V gene sequence: CDR1 SGHNT, CDR2 YENEEA. This CDR3 comprises 13 residues. The CDR3 DNA sequence: TGTGCCAGTAGCTGGGGACCTGAGACTGAAGCTTTCTTT. Encoded protein: CASSWGPETEAFF.

The sample holds many counts of this clonotype. The chain couples TRBV7-9 to TRBJ1-2, with D uncertain. Deletions cut 5 bases from V and 7 bases from J, with 5 bases between. The CDR3 consists of 10 residues. Looked up from germline, CDR1 is SEHNR and CDR2 is FQNEAQ (reference sequence). CDR3 protein: CASSPPGYTF. In DNA form, the CDR3 reads TGTGCCAGCAGCCCCCCTGGCTACACCTTC.

The CDR3 is CASSTWTSLTDTQYF. For the CDR3, the DNA is TGTGCCAGCAGCACTTGGACTAGCCTCACAGATACGCAGTATTTT. The chain links TRBV11-1 to TRBJ2-3; 8 bases align to TRBD2. Trimming cost V 5 bases and J 2 bases; bases outside gene matches: 6. This CDR3 region has 15 residues. The germline CDR1 and CDR2 sequences are SGHAT and FQDESV (reference sequence).

A few counts support this clonotype. V usage is TRBV27 and J usage is TRBJ2-1; a weak D match, TRBD1 (6 bases). Germline V gene sequence: CDR1 MNHEY, CDR2 SMNVEV (reference sequence). V was cut by 3 bases and J by 0 bases, with 12 bases left in between. The CDR3 totals 16 residues. The CDR3 DNA sequence: TGTGCCAGCAGTTTGGGGACACCCCCCTCCTACAATGAGCAGTTCTTC. This sequence encodes CASSLGTPPSYNEQFF.

V is TRBV5-4 and J is TRBJ1-2; tentatively, D is TRBD1 (6 bases). V lost 1 base, J lost 4 bases, and 20 bases lay in between. Looked up from germline, CDR1 is SGHNT and CDR2 is YYREEE (reference sequence). The CDR3 contains 17 residues. CDR3 sequence reads: CASSLSSKGGRFYGYTF. In nucleotides, the CDR3 is TGTGCCAGCAGCTTGTCCTCCAAGGGGGGGCGTTTCTATGGCTACACCTTC.

The V call is TRBV5-6, the J call TRBJ1-2; D is ambiguous. The ends were cut back, 0 bases at V and 4 bases at J, with 10 bases in the middle. The CDR3 consists of 14 residues. CDR1 is SGHDT and CDR2 is YYEEEE in the germline V gene. In nucleotides, the CDR3 is TGTGCCAGCAGCTTGGGAGGTTCTTTCTATGGCTACACCTTC. Protein: CASSLGGSFYGYTF.

This clonotype was recorded a few times. This chain uses TRBV9 with TRBJ2-3; 8 bases are shared with TRBD1. This CDR3 is built from 16 residues. The V segment lost 3 bases and the J segment 2 bases; nucleotides outside the gene matches: 8. CDR1 and CDR2 (germline): SGDLS, YYNGEE. The CDR3 spells CASSAAGGEDTDTQYF. The CDR3, as DNA: TGTGCCAGCAGCGCGGCAGGGGGCGAGGACACAGATACGCAGTATTTT.

The rearrangement links TRBV5-5 to TRBJ2-3, with 7 bases aligning to TRBD1. After removal of 4 bases from V and 6 bases from J, the junction contained 8 bases not matched to a gene. The germline V gene has CDR1 SGHKS and CDR2 YYEKEE (reference sequence). The CDR3 length is 14 residues. CDR3 bases: TGTGCCAGCAGCACCGACAGGGTCGTTGATACGCAGTATTTT. Protein sequence: CASSTDRVVDTQYF.

The chain carries TRBV7-9 and TRBJ1-1; no reliable D call. Germline lookup yields CDR1 SEHNR and CDR2 FQNEAQ (reference sequence). V lost 7 bases and J 5 bases, leaving 11 bases between the germline ends. This CDR3 region has 12 residues. CDR3 amino acids: CASIDLRTEAFF. In DNA form, the CDR3 reads TGTGCCAGCATCGATCTAAGGACTGAAGCTTTCTTT.

This clonotype showed up just a few times. The chain is built from TRBV7-9 and TRBJ1-4; D is possibly TRBD1 (5 bases). The CDR3 has 18 amino acids. The V and J ends lost 5 bases and 7 bases respectively, with 26 bases between them. Germline V gene sequence: CDR1 SEHNR, CDR2 FQNEAQ (reference sequence). CDR3 region: CASSPRGTGFNEGEKLFF. The CDR3 DNA follows: TGTGCCAGCAGCCCTCGAGGCACAGGTTTTAATGAAGGTGAAAAACTGTTTTTT.

This clonotype was picked up many times. This sequence joins TRBV12-3 or TRBV12-4 and TRBJ2-1, with TRBD2 identical over 7 bases. The CDR3 spans 15 residues. V was clipped by 3 bases and J by 4 bases; unmatched bases: 6. CDR3 DNA sequence: TGTGCCAGCAGTTTCGGCGGGGGAGGGTACAATGAGCAGTTCTTC. It is translated as CASSFGGGGYNEQFF.

This clonotype was observed a handful of times. V is TRBV4-2 and J is TRBJ1-1; D not certain. V was trimmed by 3 bases and J by 0 bases, leaving 8 bases between them. The CDR3 sequence is 14 residues long. Germline V gives CDR1 LGHNA, CDR2 YNFKEQ. In DNA, the CDR3 is TGTGCCAGCAGCCACCCCAGCATGAACACTGAAGCTTTCTTT. Translated: CASSHPSMNTEAFF.

The chain joins TRBV20-1 to TRBJ1-5; D may be TRBD1 (5 bases). Trimming removed 6 bases at V and 0 bases at J, with 15 bases between. The CDR3 runs 15 residues. Germline V gene sequence: CDR1 DFQATT, CDR2 SNEGSKA (reference sequence). The CDR3 region is CSAPRRDYSNQPQHF. The CDR3, as DNA: TGCAGTGCCCCACGCAGGGACTATAGCAATCAGCCCCAGCATTTT.

This clonotype was picked up a small number of times. This sequence joins TRBV15 and TRBJ2-7; 7 bases align to TRBD1. Germline CDR1 is LNHNV and CDR2 is YYDKDF (reference sequence). V shed 1 base, J shed 11 bases, and the junction held 14 bases outside the gene matches. The CDR3 length is 15 residues. CDR3 in DNA: TGTGCCACCAGCAGAGTACCGGGACAGTTGGCCCCGGAGTACTTC. Its protein product is CATSRVPGQLAPEYF.

The chain has TRBV7-9 and TRBJ2-2; maybe TRBD1 (5 bases). Per the germline V gene, CDR1 is SEHNR and CDR2 is FQNEAQ (reference sequence). Trimming pared 7 bases from V and 4 bases from J, leaving 28 bases between. The CDR3 is 19 amino acids. The CDR3 DNA sequence: TGTGCCAGCATCACCGCCGGACGGACAACCCTATCTGGCACCGGGGAGCTGTTTTTT. It codes for CASITAGRTTLSGTGELFF.

The chain couples TRBV6-5 to TRBJ2-1; perhaps TRBD2 as D (6 bases). This CDR3 comprises 15 residues. CDR1 and CDR2 (germline): MNHEY, SVGAGI. Trimming removed 0 bases from V and 6 bases from J, with 12 bases in between. CDR3 DNA sequence: TGTGCCAGCAGTTACTCGATAAGGGGAGGCAATGAGCAGTTCTTC. This translates into CASSYSIRGGNEQFF.

This clonotype was seen more than once but under ten times. V and J are TRBV19 and TRBJ1-1; D is possibly TRBD1 (5 bases). Germline-derived CDR1 and CDR2 are LNHDA and SQIVND (reference sequence). The CDR3 spans 12 residues. The V end was cut by 7 bases, the J end by 12 bases, with 18 bases between. Here the CDR3 DNA reads TGTGCCAGTAATTGGGGGACGGTTCGAACTTTCTTT. Protein product: CASNWGTVRTFF.

The chain recombines TRBV20-1 with TRBJ2-5, with 9 bases fitting TRBD1. V lost 1 base, J lost 3 bases, and 9 bases stayed unmatched. Germline-derived CDR1 and CDR2 are DFQATT and SNEGSKA (reference sequence). This CDR3 is 16 amino acids long. The CDR3 DNA reads TGCAGTGCTAGAGCACTCACCGGGACAGGGAAAGAGACCCAGTACTTC. Protein product: CSARALTGTGKETQYF.

The sample holds a few counts of this clonotype. The J gene is TRBJ2-3, the V gene TRBV6-1, with D hard to call. The CDR3 covers 12 residues. Trimming cost V 7 bases and J 4 bases, with 9 bases left between them. Germline CDR1 is MNHNS and CDR2 is SASEGT. CDR3: CASIKSSDTQYF. CDR3 nucleotides: TGTGCCAGCATTAAGAGTTCAGATACGCAGTATTTT.

This clonotype showed up just once. The rearrangement uses TRBV4-1 and TRBJ2-2; D ambiguous. This CDR3 region has 14 residues. Germline CDR1 is MGHRA and CDR2 is YSYEKL. The germline V and J ends were trimmed by 1 base and 4 bases, with 7 bases remaining between them. The CDR3 protein is CASSQGWSTGELFF. CDR3 bases: TGCGCCAGCAGCCAAGGATGGTCCACCGGGGAGCTGTTTTTT.

The V and J genes are TRBV28 and TRBJ1-3, with TRBD1 as a possible D gene (5 bases). Germline V gene sequence: CDR1 MDHEN, CDR2 SYDVKM. CDR3 length: 14 residues. V was clipped by 6 bases and J by 0 bases, with 9 bases between them. The CDR3 nucleotides read TGTGCCAGCAGAGATCAGGGCTCTGGAAACACCATATATTTT. Protein sequence: CASRDQGSGNTIYF.

The chain joins TRBV27 to TRBJ1-6; D uncertain. The CDR3 has 12 amino acids. Deletions cut 5 bases from V and 10 bases from J, with 9 bases between. Germline CDR1 is MNHEY and CDR2 is SMNVEV (reference sequence). The CDR3 region is CASSGLGSPLHF. CDR3 coding DNA: TGTGCCAGCAGTGGCCTTGGATCACCCCTCCACTTT.

J is TRBJ1-4 and V is TRBV5-4, with TRBD1 matching over 7 bases. Germline V CDR1 and CDR2: SGHNT, YYREEE (reference sequence). V trimming: 7 bases; J trimming: 3 bases; junction bases outside the gene matches: 15. The CDR3 has 17 amino acids. CDR3 in DNA: TGTGCCAGCTACGAAGCGCGGCAGGGGGTGGCTAATGAAAAACTGTTTTTT. The encoded protein is CASYEARQGVANEKLFF.

Only a few counts were recorded for this clonotype. The chain links TRBV27 to TRBJ2-2; 9 nucleotides align to TRBD1. J gave up 2 bases and V 2 bases, and 6 bases lay outside the gene matches. The CDR3 runs to 17 residues. The germline CDR1 and CDR2 sequences are MNHEY and SMNVEV (reference sequence). CDR3 protein: CASSLGGTGLNTGELFF. DNA for the CDR3: TGTGCCAGCAGTTTAGGCGGGACAGGGCTTAACACCGGGGAGCTGTTTTTT.

CDR3 in amino acids: CASSYSAGDPCTF. DNA for the CDR3: TGTGCCAGCAGTTACTCGGCGGGCGACCCCTGTACCTTC. The chain joins TRBV6-8 to TRBJ1-2; D gene unclear. This CDR3 has 13 amino acids. Germline CDR1 and CDR2: MNHGY and SAAAGT. The V end was cut by 0 bases, the J end by 14 bases, with 16 bases between.

This sequence joins TRBV4-1 and TRBJ1-5; no reliable D call. Trimming left V 3 bases short and J 6 bases short, with 9 bases between. Germline CDR1 and CDR2: MGHRA and YSYEKL. The CDR3 length is 13 residues. CDR3 DNA: TGCGCCAGCAGCCACCCCCGGGGTCAGCCCCAGCATTTT. The encoded protein is CASSHPRGQPQHF.

The chain is built from TRBV7-9 and TRBJ1-6; no clear D. Trimming stripped 0 bases from V and 8 bases from J, with 11 bases between. Germline CDR1 and CDR2: SEHNR and FQNEAQ (reference sequence). The CDR3 extends over 15 amino acids. CDR3 in DNA: TGTGCCAGCAGCTTAGCGCCGACTCGGGATTCACCCCTCCACTTT. Amino acids: CASSLAPTRDSPLHF.

The V and J genes are TRBV15 and TRBJ2-3, with D uncertain. Trimming took off 4 bases at V and 2 bases at J, with 19 bases between the two ends. The germline gives CDR1 LNHNV, CDR2 YYDKDF (reference sequence). The CDR3 is 17 residues long. This CDR3 reads CATSIRQIPTNTDTQYF. For the CDR3, the DNA is TGTGCCACCAGCATCAGACAAATCCCAACAAACACAGATACGCAGTATTTT.

On this clonotype itself: One base away lies a much larger clone, so this may be a sequencing read error. This chain joins TRBV7-9 and TRBJ2-7; TRBD1 is a possible D gene (5 bases). CDR3 length equals 13 residues. Germline V gives CDR1 SEHNR, CDR2 FQNEAQ (reference sequence). The CDR3 nucleotides read TGTGCCAGCAGCCCCTCGGTGGGGCACGAGCAGTGCTTC. Amino acids: CASSPSVGHEQCF.

The CDR3 DNA sequence: TGTGCCAGCAGTCCCCCTCGGAGGGGGCAAGAGACCCAGTACTTC. Its translation: CASSPPRRGQETQYF. This sequence joins TRBV6-1 and TRBJ2-5; the D gene could be TRBD1 or TRBD2 (6 bases each). Trimming cost V 5 bases and J 2 bases, with 15 bases left between them. The germline V gene encodes CDR1 MNHNS and CDR2 SASEGT. CDR3 length: 15 amino acids.

This clonotype was recorded once. This chain joins TRBV27 and TRBJ1-4; 7 bases fit TRBD1. J was trimmed by 5 bases and V by 3 bases; bases with no gene match: 9. CDR1 MNHEY and CDR2 SMNVEV come from the germline V gene (reference sequence). This CDR3 comprises 16 residues. The DNA of the CDR3 is TGTGCCAGCAGTTTTTGGCCAGGGGGGACGAATGAAAAACTGTTTTTT. As protein: CASSFWPGGTNEKLFF.